A single sample gave rise to the 6 T cell receptor beta chains below, sequenced in a study of blood T cell repertoires in COVID-19 (dated by TCRdb to the early 2020s). Receptor libraries were prepared by the immunoSEQ multiplex PCR assay. In TCRdb, the immuneACCESS table is reduced to in-frame sequences with V and J assigned. These tables do not hold every clone; where another copy was compared, an unresolved V gene accounts for under half, and the others remain unexplained. The sample contains 130,000 or so clones, 70% to 90% of them found a single time. The ten largest clones represent 10% of the sample. Sequencing was carried out using peripheral blood. These receptors all stem from a man aged 45-65 years with acute or convalescent COVID-19.

The CDR3 DNA follows: TGTGCCAGCGGACGAGGAGGGTTGAACTACAATGAGCAGTTCTTC. This translates into CASGRGGLNYNEQFF. The chain recombines TRBV6-5 with TRBJ2-1; the D gene is possibly TRBD2 (6 bases). V lost 8 bases and J 3 bases, leaving 17 bases between the germline ends. This CDR3 region has 15 residues. Germline-derived CDR1 and CDR2 are MNHEY and SVGAGI.

The rearrangement joins TRBV6-5 to TRBJ2-5; 7 nucleotides align to TRBD1. There are 13 residues in the CDR3. Trimming cost V 6 bases and J 3 bases; bases outside gene matches: 4. Germline-derived CDR1 and CDR2 are MNHEY and SVGAGI. As DNA, the CDR3 is TGTGCCAGCAGCGACGACAGGGAAGAGACCCAGTACTTC. It encodes CASSDDREETQYF.

About this clone itself: This CDR3 is also generated by other DNA sequences in the sample. This chain connects TRBV27 to TRBJ2-1; the match to TRBD2 covers 8 bases. This CDR3 comprises 13 residues. The ends lost 3 bases at V and 6 bases at J; junction bases unmatched: 1. Per germline, CDR1 MNHEY and CDR2 SMNVEV (reference sequence). The CDR3 sequence is CASSLAGGNEQFF. The CDR3 nucleotides read TGTGCCAGCAGTTTGGCGGGAGGCAATGAGCAGTTCTTC.

The V and J genes are TRBV10-3 and TRBJ1-2; a possible D gene is TRBD1 (5 bases). The CDR3 contains 15 residues. CDR1 is ENHRY and CDR2 is SYGVKD in the germline V gene. V was shortened by 5 bases and J by 8 bases, with 21 bases between the two germline ends. CDR3 amino acids: CAISIPGPPGEGYTF. CDR3 coding DNA: TGTGCCATCAGTATTCCGGGACCCCCGGGGGAGGGCTACACCTTC.

The rearrangement uses TRBV5-1 and TRBJ2-3; tentatively, D is TRBD2 (6 bases). V lost 4 bases, J lost 5 bases, and 17 bases lay in between. Per germline, CDR1 SGHRS and CDR2 YFSETQ. This CDR3 contains 15 residues. CDR3 residues: CASSLGSGRLDTQYF. The CDR3, as DNA: TGCGCCAGCAGCCTGGGGTCAGGGAGGCTAGATACGCAGTATTTT.

This clone was counted once. The chain carries TRBV27 and TRBJ2-1, with TRBD2 matching 10 bases. After removal of 5 bases from V and 7 bases from J, the junction contained 11 bases not matched to a gene. Germline values: CDR1 MNHEY, CDR2 SMNVEV (reference sequence). The CDR3 is made up of 16 amino acids. As DNA, the CDR3 is TGTGCCAGCAGTCCTCTATCAGCGGGAGGGAGTAATGAGCAGTTCTTC. Translating gives CASSPLSAGGSNEQFF.